The rows below give T cell receptor beta chains drawn from one sample of a study of tumor-infiltrating lymphocytes in primary liver carcinoma. TCRdb passed the multiplex PCR reads through MiXCR, listing each CDR3 protein once. This table holds hundreds of thousands of distinct CDR3 sequences, approximately 65% found once. Sequenced material: peripheral blood. The receptors here all came from a man aged 35 to 55 with primary liver carcinoma and hepatitis B virus infection. The CDR3 runs from the conserved cysteine through the conserved F or W. The order of the fields is V gene, CDR3 length, D gene, J gene, clone size, CDR3 protein, CDR3 DNA. The D gene is left open where the match is weak. Clone size, where shown, is once, few, many, or a class for clones that have expanded.

v_gene: TRBV11-2; len: 15; d_gene: TRBD1; j_gene: TRBJ1-5; abundance: many; CDR3aa: CASSSSRTGKEPQHF; CDR3nt: TGTGCCAGCAGCTCGTCCCGGACAGGGAAGGAGCCCCAGCATTTT
v_gene: TRBV11-2; len: 13; d_gene: NA; j_gene: TRBJ2-7; abundance: NA; CDR3aa: CVSSPGLFYERYF; CDR3nt: TGTGTCAGCAGCCCCGGACTATTCTACGAGCGGTACTTC
v_gene: TRBV14; len: 14; d_gene: NA; j_gene: TRBJ1-2; abundance: NA; CDR3aa: CASSPTGKDYGYTF; CDR3nt: TGTGCCAGCAGCCCTACAGGGAAGGACTATGGCTACACCTTC
v_gene: TRBV5-6; len: 14; d_gene: TRBD1; j_gene: TRBJ2-7; abundance: NA; CDR3aa: CASSGTGWSYEQYF; CDR3nt: TGTGCCAGCAGCGGGACAGGGTGGTCCTACGAGCAGTACTTC
v_gene: TRBV7-9; len: 12; d_gene: NA; j_gene: TRBJ2-3; abundance: NA; CDR3aa: CASSSIMDTEYF; CDR3nt: TGTGCCAGCAGCTCGATCATGGATACGGAGTATTTT
v_gene: TRBV12-3/TRBV12-4; len: 14; d_gene: TRBD1; j_gene: TRBJ1-5; abundance: many; CDR3aa: CASSPPGGGQPQHF; CDR3nt: TGTGCCAGCAGTCCTCCAGGGGGAGGCCAGCCCCAGCATTTT
v_gene: TRBV6-6; len: 14; d_gene: TRBD2; j_gene: TRBJ2-7; abundance: NA; CDR3aa: CASSYSGLASEQYF; CDR3nt: TGTGCCAGCAGTTACTCGGGACTAGCTTCCGAGCAGTACTTC
v_gene: TRBV12-3/TRBV12-4; len: 13; d_gene: NA; j_gene: TRBJ2-7; abundance: many; CDR3aa: CASKGQGERPLYF; CDR3nt: TGTGCCAGCAAGGGGCAGGGAGAACGTCCTTTGTACTTC
v_gene: TRBV12-3/TRBV12-4; len: 15; d_gene: TRBD1; j_gene: TRBJ2-1; abundance: many; CDR3aa: CASSSTGVSYNEQFF; CDR3nt: TGTGCCAGCAGTTCTACAGGGGTGTCCTACAATGAGCAGTTCTTC
v_gene: TRBV29-1; len: 16; d_gene: NA; j_gene: TRBJ2-3; abundance: NA; CDR3aa: CSVAGVDGRTTDTQYF; CDR3nt: TGCAGCGTCGCTGGAGTGGACGGACGTACTACAGATACGCAGTATTTT
v_gene: TRBV21-1; len: 12; d_gene: NA; j_gene: TRBJ2-7; abundance: NA; CDR3aa: CASMRARGEQYF; CDR3nt: TGTGCCAGCATGAGGGCCCGCGGCGAGCAGTACTTC
v_gene: TRBV5-1; len: 14; d_gene: NA; j_gene: TRBJ2-1; abundance: NA; CDR3aa: CASSFRPRYNEQFF; CDR3nt: TGCGCCAGCAGCTTCCGACCCCGCTACAATGAGCAGTTCTTC
v_gene: TRBV10-2; len: 14; d_gene: NA; j_gene: TRBJ2-7; abundance: few; CDR3aa: CASSDKGRFHEQYF; CDR3nt: TGCGCCAGCAGTGACAAGGGGCGCTTCCACGAGCAGTACTTC
v_gene: TRBV29-1; len: 15; d_gene: TRBD1; j_gene: TRBJ2-2; abundance: many; CDR3aa: CSVVGQGDHTGELFF; CDR3nt: TGCAGCGTTGTAGGACAGGGGGATCACACCGGGGAGCTGTTTTTT
v_gene: TRBV27; len: 13; d_gene: NA; j_gene: TRBJ2-3; abundance: NA; CDR3aa: CASSQRSTDTQYF; CDR3nt: TGTGCCAGCAGCCAAAGGAGCACAGATACGCAGTATTTT
v_gene: TRBV28; len: 15; d_gene: NA; j_gene: TRBJ2-7; abundance: once; CDR3aa: CASSFNGRSSDKQYF; CDR3nt: TGTGCCAGCAGTTTTAACGGGCGGTCCAGTGACAAGCAGTACTTC
v_gene: TRBV12-3/TRBV12-4; len: 19; d_gene: TRBD1; j_gene: TRBJ2-1; abundance: NA; CDR3aa: CASSLFTHQRDRGPGEQFF; CDR3nt: TGTGCCAGCAGTTTATTTACCCATCAACGGGACAGGGGGCCCGGGGAGCAGTTCTTC
v_gene: TRBV28; len: 13; d_gene: NA; j_gene: TRBJ2-7; abundance: NA; CDR3aa: CASSLEVVYEQYF; CDR3nt: TGTGCCAGCAGTTTAGAGGTGGTCTACGAGCAGTACTTC
v_gene: TRBV6-1; len: 12; d_gene: NA; j_gene: TRBJ2-2; abundance: NA; CDR3aa: CANSADGRELFF; CDR3nt: TGTGCCAACAGTGCGGACGGGCGGGAGCTGTTTTTT
v_gene: TRBV29-1; len: 12; d_gene: NA; j_gene: TRBJ1-5; abundance: NA; CDR3aa: CSVVQGDQPQHF; CDR3nt: TGTAGCGTTGTACAGGGCGATCAACCCCAGCATTTT
v_gene: TRBV29-1; len: 11; d_gene: NA; j_gene: TRBJ1-1; abundance: once; CDR3aa: CSVIENTEALF; CDR3nt: TGCAGCGTTATCGAGAACACTGAGGCTCTCTTT
v_gene: TRBV30; len: 16; d_gene: NA; j_gene: TRBJ1-1; abundance: NA; CDR3aa: CAWSVGGNSLNTGAFF; CDR3nt: TGTGCCTGGAGTGTAGGGGGAAACAGCTTGAACACTGGAGCTTTCTTT
v_gene: TRBV5-1; len: 13; d_gene: NA; j_gene: TRBJ2-7; abundance: few; CDR3aa: CASSLETGGEQYF; CDR3nt: TGCGCCAGCAGCTTGGAGACAGGAGGCGAGCAGTACTTC
v_gene: TRBV11-1; len: 14; d_gene: TRBD2; j_gene: TRBJ2-3; abundance: NA; CDR3aa: CASSPIAGVDTQYF; CDR3nt: TGTGCCAGCAGCCCCATAGCGGGAGTGGATACGCAGTATTTT
v_gene: TRBV12-3/TRBV12-4; len: 13; d_gene: NA; j_gene: TRBJ1-5; abundance: NA; CDR3aa: CASLGTSNHPQHF; CDR3nt: TGTGCCAGCCTGGGGACTAGTAATCATCCCCAGCATTTT
v_gene: TRBV2; len: 17; d_gene: NA; j_gene: TRBJ1-5; abundance: NA; CDR3aa: CASSVAPGRGLSQPQHF; CDR3nt: TGTGCCAGCAGTGTGGCCCCGGGACGGGGGTTAAGTCAGCCCCAGCATTTT
v_gene: TRBV2; len: 11; d_gene: NA; j_gene: TRBJ2-3; abundance: NA; CDR3aa: CASSEVDTQYF; CDR3nt: TGTGCCAGCAGTGAAGTAGATACGCAGTATTTT
v_gene: TRBV28; len: 14; d_gene: TRBD1; j_gene: TRBJ1-4; abundance: NA; CDR3aa: CASRPTGGLEKLSF; CDR3nt: TGTGCCAGCAGACCGACAGGGGGCCTAGAAAAACTGTCTTTT
v_gene: TRBV7-9; len: 16; d_gene: TRBD2; j_gene: TRBJ2-1; abundance: NA; CDR3aa: CASSRMTSGIVNEQFF; CDR3nt: TGTGCCAGCAGCCGCATGACTAGCGGGATTGTCAATGAGCAGTTCTTC
v_gene: TRBV6-1; len: 15; d_gene: TRBD1; j_gene: TRBJ2-3; abundance: NA; CDR3aa: CASYRDRGPTDTQYF; CDR3nt: TGTGCCAGCTACCGGGACAGGGGGCCCACAGATACGCAGTATTTT
v_gene: TRBV12-3/TRBV12-4; len: 12; d_gene: NA; j_gene: TRBJ2-5; abundance: NA; CDR3aa: CANSLGGETQYF; CDR3nt: TGTGCCAATAGTTTAGGGGGGGAGACCCAGTACTTC
v_gene: TRBV11-3; len: 15; d_gene: TRBD1; j_gene: TRBJ1-2; abundance: NA; CDR3aa: CASSLTGEGNYGHTF; CDR3nt: TGTGCCAGCAGCTTGACAGGGGAGGGGAACTATGGCCACACCTTC
v_gene: TRBV29-1; len: 13; d_gene: TRBD1; j_gene: TRBJ1-4; abundance: many; CDR3aa: CSGRTGRGEKLFF; CDR3nt: TGCAGCGGAAGGACAGGGCGAGGGGAAAAACTGTTTTTT
v_gene: TRBV10-3; len: 13; d_gene: NA; j_gene: TRBJ1-1; abundance: few; CDR3aa: CAISATENTEAFF; CDR3nt: TGTGCCATCAGTGCGACAGAGAACACTGAAGCTTTCTTT
v_gene: TRBV5-4; len: 14; d_gene: TRBD1; j_gene: TRBJ1-2; abundance: many; CDR3aa: CASSPRTGPRDYTF; CDR3nt: TGTGCCAGCAGCCCGAGGACAGGGCCGCGTGACTACACCTTC
v_gene: TRBV5-1; len: 12; d_gene: NA; j_gene: TRBJ1-2; abundance: few; CDR3aa: CASSLEDSRYTF; CDR3nt: TGCGCCAGCAGCTTGGAGGACAGTCGCTACACCTTC
v_gene: TRBV7-9; len: 17; d_gene: NA; j_gene: TRBJ2-2; abundance: NA; CDR3aa: CASSLPILESNTGELFF; CDR3nt: TGTGCCAGCAGCCTTCCAATACTAGAGTCGAACACCGGGGAGCTGTTTTTT
v_gene: TRBV6-2/TRBV6-3; len: 15; d_gene: NA; j_gene: TRBJ1-5; abundance: once; CDR3aa: CASSPWDTRNQTQHF; CDR3nt: TGTGCCAGCAGTCCCTGGGACACCCGAAATCAGACACAGCATTTT
v_gene: TRBV4-2; len: 16; d_gene: NA; j_gene: TRBJ2-1; abundance: NA; CDR3aa: CACRQAAAASYNEQFF; CDR3nt: TGTGCCTGCCGCCAAGCGGCAGCCGCCTCCTACAATGAGCAATTCTTC
v_gene: TRBV11-2; len: 15; d_gene: NA; j_gene: TRBJ2-7; abundance: NA; CDR3aa: CGSSSPRENSYEQYF; CDR3nt: TGTGGCAGCAGCTCCCCGAGGGAGAACTCCTACGAGCAGTACTTC
v_gene: TRBV6-6; len: 13; d_gene: NA; j_gene: TRBJ2-3; abundance: many; CDR3aa: CASGETPPNTQYF; CDR3nt: TGTGCCAGCGGCGAGACCCCACCGAATACGCAGTATTTT
v_gene: TRBV29-1; len: 11; d_gene: NA; j_gene: TRBJ2-7; abundance: many; CDR3aa: CSVAVGPEQYF; CDR3nt: TGCAGCGTTGCCGTCGGGCCCGAGCAGTACTTC
v_gene: TRBV29-1; len: 12; d_gene: NA; j_gene: TRBJ2-6; abundance: many; CDR3aa: CSVDLGANVLTF; CDR3nt: TGCAGCGTTGACCTCGGGGCCAACGTCCTGACTTTC
v_gene: TRBV11-1; len: 13; d_gene: NA; j_gene: TRBJ2-7; abundance: NA; CDR3aa: CANSPTVVYEQYF; CDR3nt: TGTGCCAACAGCCCCACGGTCGTTTACGAGCAGTATTTC
v_gene: TRBV2; len: 15; d_gene: NA; j_gene: TRBJ2-2; abundance: many; CDR3aa: CASSEKGTGLSELFF; CDR3nt: TGTGCCAGCAGTGAAAAGGGGACGGGACTTTCGGAGCTGTTTTTT
v_gene: TRBV28; len: 15; d_gene: NA; j_gene: TRBJ2-3; abundance: NA; CDR3aa: CARSPHRGGADTQYF; CDR3nt: TGTGCCAGAAGTCCCCACCGGGGAGGCGCAGATACGCAGTATTTT
v_gene: TRBV30; len: 17; d_gene: TRBD2; j_gene: TRBJ2-2; abundance: few; CDR3aa: CAWSRWGLAENTGELFF; CDR3nt: TGTGCCTGGAGTAGGTGGGGACTAGCGGAGAACACCGGGGAGCTGTTTTTT
v_gene: TRBV29-1; len: 14; d_gene: TRBD1; j_gene: TRBJ2-6; abundance: many; CDR3aa: CSVTGGAGANVLTF; CDR3nt: TGCAGCGTAACAGGGGGCGCTGGGGCCAACGTCCTGACTTTC
v_gene: TRBV21-1; len: 15; d_gene: NA; j_gene: TRBJ2-2; abundance: NA; CDR3aa: CASSKTGNNTGELFF; CDR3nt: TGTGCCAGCAGCAAGACGGGAAACAACACCGGGGAGCTGTTTTTT
v_gene: TRBV7-9; len: 14; d_gene: TRBD1; j_gene: TRBJ1-2; abundance: NA; CDR3aa: CASRGTEYNYGYTF; CDR3nt: TGTGCCAGCAGGGGGACAGAGTACAACTATGGCTACACCTTC
v_gene: TRBV4-1; len: 13; d_gene: TRBD2; j_gene: TRBJ2-1; abundance: many; CDR3aa: CASSQGREDEQFF; CDR3nt: TGCGCCAGCAGCCAGGGGCGGGAGGATGAGCAGTTCTTC
v_gene: TRBV6-1; len: 15; d_gene: NA; j_gene: TRBJ2-7; abundance: many; CDR3aa: CASQTRDSSSSEQYF; CDR3nt: TGTGCCAGTCAAACCCGCGACTCCTCATCCAGTGAGCAGTACTTC
v_gene: TRBV4-2; len: 18; d_gene: NA; j_gene: TRBJ2-6; abundance: NA; CDR3aa: CASSQDDGGSSGSNVLTF; CDR3nt: TGTGCCAGCAGCCAGGATGATGGGGGATCCTCTGGGTCCAACGTCCTGACTTTC
v_gene: TRBV5-1; len: 15; d_gene: TRBD2; j_gene: TRBJ2-5; abundance: few; CDR3aa: CASSSGTSGEETQYF; CDR3nt: TGCGCCAGCAGCTCTGGGACTAGCGGGGAAGAGACCCAGTACTTC